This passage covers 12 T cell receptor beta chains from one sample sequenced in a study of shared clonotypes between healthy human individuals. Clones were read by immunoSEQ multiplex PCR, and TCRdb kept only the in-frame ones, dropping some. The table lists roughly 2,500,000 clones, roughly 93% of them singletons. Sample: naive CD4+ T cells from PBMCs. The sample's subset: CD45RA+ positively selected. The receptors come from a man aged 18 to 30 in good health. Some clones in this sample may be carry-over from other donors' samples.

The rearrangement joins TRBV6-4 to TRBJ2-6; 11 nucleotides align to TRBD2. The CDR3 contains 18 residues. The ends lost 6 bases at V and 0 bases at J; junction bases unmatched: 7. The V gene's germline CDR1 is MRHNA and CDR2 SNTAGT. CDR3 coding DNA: TGTGCCAGCAGCCAGCAACTAGCGGGGGACTCTGGGGCCAACGTCCTGACTTTC. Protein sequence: CASSQQLAGDSGANVLTF.

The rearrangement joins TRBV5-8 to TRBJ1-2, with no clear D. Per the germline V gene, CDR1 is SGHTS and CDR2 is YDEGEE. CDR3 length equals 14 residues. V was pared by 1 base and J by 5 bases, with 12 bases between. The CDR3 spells CASSLSRGGYGYTF. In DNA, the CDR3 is TGTGCCAGCAGCTTGAGCCGGGGTGGGTATGGCTACACCTTC.

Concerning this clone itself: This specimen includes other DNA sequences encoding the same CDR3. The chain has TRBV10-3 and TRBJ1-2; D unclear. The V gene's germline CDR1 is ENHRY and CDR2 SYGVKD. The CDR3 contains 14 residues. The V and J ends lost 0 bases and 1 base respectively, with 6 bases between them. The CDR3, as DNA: TGTGCCATCAGTGAGTCGGCCCTTAACTATGGCTACACCTTC. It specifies CAISESALNYGYTF.

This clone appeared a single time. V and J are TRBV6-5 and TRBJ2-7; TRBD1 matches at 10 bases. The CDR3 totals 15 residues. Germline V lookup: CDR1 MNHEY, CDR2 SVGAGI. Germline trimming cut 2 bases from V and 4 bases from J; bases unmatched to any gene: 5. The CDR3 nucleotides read TGTGCCAGCAGTTACCCGGGACAGGGGATATACGAGCAGTACTTC. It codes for CASSYPGQGIYEQYF.

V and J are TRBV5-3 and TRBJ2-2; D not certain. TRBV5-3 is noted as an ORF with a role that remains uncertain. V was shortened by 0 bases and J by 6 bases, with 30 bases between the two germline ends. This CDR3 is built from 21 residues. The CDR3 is CARSLGLIRRPHPSLSGELFF. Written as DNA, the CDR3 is TGTGCCAGAAGCTTGGGGCTTATTCGGCGACCCCACCCGTCCCTATCCGGGGAGCTGTTTTTT.

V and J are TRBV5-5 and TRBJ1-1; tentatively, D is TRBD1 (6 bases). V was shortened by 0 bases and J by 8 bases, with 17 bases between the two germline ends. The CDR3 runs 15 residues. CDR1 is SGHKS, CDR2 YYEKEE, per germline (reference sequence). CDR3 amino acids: CASSLADTGRPEAFF. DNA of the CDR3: TGTGCCAGCAGCTTGGCAGATACAGGGAGGCCCGAAGCTTTCTTT. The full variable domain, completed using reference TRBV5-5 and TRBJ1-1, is DAGVTQSPTHLIKTRGQQVTLRCSPISGHKSVSWYQQVLGQGPQFIFQYYEKEERGRGNFPDRFSARQFPNYSSELNVNALLLGDSALYLCASSLADTGRPEAFFGQGTRLTVV.

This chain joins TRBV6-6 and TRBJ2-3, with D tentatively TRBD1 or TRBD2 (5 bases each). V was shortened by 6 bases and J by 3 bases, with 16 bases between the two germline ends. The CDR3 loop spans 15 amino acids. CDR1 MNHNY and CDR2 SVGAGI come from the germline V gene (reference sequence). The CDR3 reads CASSPPGLRTDTQYF. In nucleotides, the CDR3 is TGTGCCAGCAGCCCGCCGGGGCTCAGGACAGATACGCAGTATTTT.

CDR3 protein: CASSVAQGAPVHYGYTF. CDR3 DNA sequence: TGTGCCAGCAGCGTAGCGCAGGGGGCGCCGGTACACTATGGCTACACCTTC. This sequence joins TRBV9 and TRBJ1-2, with 8 bases aligning to TRBD1. In germline, CDR1 is SGDLS, CDR2 YYNGEE. V was pared by 0 bases and J by 3 bases, with 10 bases of the junction left unmatched. The CDR3 has 17 amino acids.

CDR3 sequence reads: CASSISWVSTEAFF. Here the CDR3 DNA reads TGTGCCAGCAGTATCTCATGGGTGAGCACTGAAGCTTTCTTT. The J gene is TRBJ1-1, the V gene TRBV27; D is unclear. CDR1 is MNHEY, CDR2 SMNVEV, per germline (reference sequence). Between the trimmed V and J ends, which lost 5 bases and 4 bases, there was a span of 14 bases. The CDR3 runs to 14 residues.

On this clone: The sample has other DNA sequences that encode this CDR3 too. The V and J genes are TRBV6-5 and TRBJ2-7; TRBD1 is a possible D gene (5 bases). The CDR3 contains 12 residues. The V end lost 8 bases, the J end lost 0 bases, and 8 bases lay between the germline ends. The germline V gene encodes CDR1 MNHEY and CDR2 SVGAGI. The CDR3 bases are TGTGCCAGCCGACAGAGCTCCTACGAGCAGTACTTC. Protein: CASRQSSYEQYF.

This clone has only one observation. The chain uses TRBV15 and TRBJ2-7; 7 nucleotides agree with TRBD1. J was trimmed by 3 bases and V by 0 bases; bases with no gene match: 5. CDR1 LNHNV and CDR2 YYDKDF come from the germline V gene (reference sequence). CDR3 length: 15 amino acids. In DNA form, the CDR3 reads TGTGCCACCAGCAGAGAGGGACAGAGCTACTACGAGCAGTACTTC. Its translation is CATSREGQSYYEQYF.

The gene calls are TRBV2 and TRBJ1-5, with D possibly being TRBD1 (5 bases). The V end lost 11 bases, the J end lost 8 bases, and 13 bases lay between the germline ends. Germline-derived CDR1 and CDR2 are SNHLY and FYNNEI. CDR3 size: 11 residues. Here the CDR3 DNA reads TGTGCCTCCCGAGTAGGGGAGCCCCAGCATTTT. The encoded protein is CASRVGEPQHF.